This section outlines one T cell receptor beta chain sequence together with its context. This entry is derived from a study of blood T cell repertoires in COVID-19. Across the study: COVID-19 samples, acute and convalescent, were from the United States, Italy and Spain. PBMCs, B-cell-depleted T cells, or T cells provided the cDNA or gDNA that made up the material.

Authors' analysis steps: It was from reference gene primer amplification that nucleated cell counts were estimated. The repertoire was sequenced with immunoSEQ multiplex PCR; TCRdb's copy has only in-frame clones and lacks some. The V and J calls and clone size were taken over from that table, and D and trimming were inferred from the DNA. Of roughly 250,000 clones in the sample, about 76% are singletons; the top ten hold around 3.2%. Deletions cut 3 bases from V and 0 bases from J, with 11 bases between. The CDR3 has 16 amino acids. CDR1 is LGHDT and CDR2 is YNNKEL in the germline V gene (reference sequence).

The clonotype was recovered from a woman in her sixties with active or convalescent COVID-19. This rearrangement joins TRBV3-1 (or the pseudogene TRBV3-2) to TRBJ2-2; D perhaps matches TRBD2 (6 bases). Sequenced sample: peripheral blood. CDR3 coding DNA: TGTGCCAGCAGCCAGGGGCGGAGGGCGAACACCGGGGAGCTGTTTTTT. Encoded protein: CASSQGRRANTGELFF.